This entry is about one T cell receptor beta chain. Per germline, CDR1 WSHSY and CDR2 SAAADI. This CDR3 has 17 residues. The V gene end was trimmed by 0 bases and the J gene end by 2 bases; junction bases not matched to a gene: 7. The data were obtained in a study of shared clonotypes between healthy human individuals. For the study at large: The plates for each donor numbered three CD4 naive, three CD4 memory, two CD8 naive and one CD8 memory.

The table came from immunoSEQ multiplex PCR; TCRdb's copy has only in-frame clones and leaves some out. This sample yields 1.6 million or so clones, of which approximately 98.5% are seen a single time; about 0.4% belongs to the top ten. The chain recombines TRBV10-2 with TRBJ2-1; 7 nucleotides agree with TRBD2. What was sequenced was naive CD4+ T cells sorted from blood. Subset noted: CD45RA+ positively selected. The sequence was obtained from a man aged 25 to 40 in good health. CDR3 nucleotides: TGCGCCAGCAGTGAGTCCGCGAGCGGACTAGCCTACAATGAGCAGTTCTTC. It is translated as CASSESASGLAYNEQFF.